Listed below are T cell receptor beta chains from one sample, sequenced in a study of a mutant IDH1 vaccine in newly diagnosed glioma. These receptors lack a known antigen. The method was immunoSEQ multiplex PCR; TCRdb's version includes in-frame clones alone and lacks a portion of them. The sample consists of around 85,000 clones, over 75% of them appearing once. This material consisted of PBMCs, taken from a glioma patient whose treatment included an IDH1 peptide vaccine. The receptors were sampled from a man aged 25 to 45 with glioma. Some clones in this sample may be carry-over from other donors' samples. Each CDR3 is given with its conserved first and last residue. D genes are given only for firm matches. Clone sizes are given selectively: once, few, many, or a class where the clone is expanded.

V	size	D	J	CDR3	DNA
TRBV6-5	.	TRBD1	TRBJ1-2	CASTSTGDYGYTF	TGTGCCAGCACCTCGACAGGGGACTATGGCTACACCTTC
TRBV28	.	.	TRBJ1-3	CASSLTFPGAAGNTIYF	TGTGCCAGCAGTTTAACGTTTCCCGGGGCGGCTGGAAACACCATATATTTT
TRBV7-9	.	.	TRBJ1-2	CASTDVLGLRYGYTF	TGTGCCAGCACCGATGTGCTGGGTCTACGTTATGGCTACACCTTC
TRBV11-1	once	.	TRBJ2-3	CASSLGGPTDTQYF	TGTGCCAGCAGCTTAGGGGGACCCACAGATACGCAGTATTTT
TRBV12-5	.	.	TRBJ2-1	CASGLDPEGREQFF	TGTGCTAGTGGTTTGGACCCCGAGGGCCGTGAGCAGTTCTTC
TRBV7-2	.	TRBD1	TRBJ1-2	CASSLVGTGAVRYGYTF	TGTGCCAGCAGCTTAGTCGGGACAGGGGCTGTTCGCTATGGCTACACCTTC
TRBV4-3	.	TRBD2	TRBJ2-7	CASSAGLSYEQYF	TGCGCCAGCTCAGCGGGACTATCCTACGAGCAGTACTTC
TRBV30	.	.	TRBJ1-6	CAWSVQGGSPLHF	TGTGCCTGGAGTGTACAGGGAGGCTCACCCCTCCACTTT
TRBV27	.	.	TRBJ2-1	CASSLTSASYNEQFF	TGTGCCAGCAGCCTGACTTCGGCGTCATACAATGAGCAGTTCTTC
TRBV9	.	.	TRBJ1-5	CASSVGHGNQPQHF	TGTGCCAGCAGCGTAGGGCACGGCAATCAGCCCCAGCATTTT
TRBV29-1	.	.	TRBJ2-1	CSVVRRGLARYNEQFF	TGCAGCGTTGTGAGGCGGGGGCTAGCGAGGTACAATGAGCAGTTCTTC
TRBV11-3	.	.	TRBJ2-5	CASSLSGHGRAQYF	TGTGCCAGCAGCTTATCAGGACACGGGAGAGCCCAGTACTTC
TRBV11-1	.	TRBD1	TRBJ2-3	CASSQPRQGPGTDTQYF	TGTGCCAGCAGCCAGCCAAGACAGGGCCCTGGCACAGATACGCAGTATTTT
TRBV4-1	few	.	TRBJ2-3	CASSQERGADTQYF	TGCGCCAGCAGCCAAGAAAGGGGGGCAGATACGCAGTATTTT
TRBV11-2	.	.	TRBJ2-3	CASSSKRTTSTDTQYF	TGTGCCAGCAGCTCCAAGCGGACTACAAGCACGGATACGCAGTATTTT
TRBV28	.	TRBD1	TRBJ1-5	CASRRGTGAGQPQHF	TGTGCCAGCAGGCGGGGTACAGGGGCAGGGCAGCCCCAGCATTTT
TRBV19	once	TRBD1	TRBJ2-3	CASSVDRGNTQYF	TGTGCCAGTAGTGTTGACAGGGGGAATACGCAGTATTTT
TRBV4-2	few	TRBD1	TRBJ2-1	CASSRDRHNEQFF	TGTGCCAGCAGCCGGGACAGGCACAATGAGCAGTTCTTC
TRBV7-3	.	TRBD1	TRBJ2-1	CASSTDRGNEQFF	TGTGCCAGCAGCACCGACAGGGGCAATGAGCAGTTCTTC
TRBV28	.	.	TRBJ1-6	CASSPRRGYNSPLHF	TGTGCCAGCAGTCCCCGTCGGGGTTATAATTCACCCCTCCACTTT
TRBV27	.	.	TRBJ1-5	CASSSAPRESGNQPQHF	TGTGCCAGCAGTTCGGCCCCCAGGGAATCAGGGAATCAGCCCCAGCATTTT
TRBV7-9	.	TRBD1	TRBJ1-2	CASSGDRLNYGYTF	TGTGCCAGCAGCGGGGACAGGCTTAACTATGGCTACACCTTC
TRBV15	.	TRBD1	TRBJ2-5	CATSRERQGIGETQYF	TGTGCCACCAGCAGAGAACGACAGGGAATCGGAGAGACCCAGTACTTC
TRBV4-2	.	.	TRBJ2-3	CASSPPPGQGGSGGSTDTQYF	TGTGCCAGCAGCCCTCCCCCGGGACAGGGTGGTAGCGGGGGAAGCACAGATACGCAGTATTTT
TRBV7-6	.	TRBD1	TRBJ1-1	CASSLVDRGTEAFF	TGTGCCAGCAGCTTAGTGGACAGGGGAACTGAAGCTTTCTTT
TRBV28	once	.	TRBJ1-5	CASSLFSGQPQHF	TGTGCCAGCAGTTTATTTTCGGGACAGCCCCAGCATTTT
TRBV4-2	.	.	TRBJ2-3	CASSQPISGTDTQYF	TGTGCCAGCAGCCAACCGATCTCCGGGACAGATACGCAGTATTTT
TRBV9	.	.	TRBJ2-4	CASSPRGRNIQYF	TGTGCCAGCAGCCCCAGGGGTAGAAACATTCAGTACTTC